This T cell receptor (beta chain) was captured in a study of blood T cell repertoires in COVID-19. Assay: immunoSEQ multiplex PCR; the TCRdb copy retains only in-frame clones and omits some. The data hold 250,000 to 350,000 clones, with around 87% observed a single time. V lost 3 bases, J lost 4 bases, and 19 bases lay in between. The CDR3 has 16 residues. The germline V gene encodes CDR1 DFQATT and CDR2 SNEGSKA (reference sequence). This receptor was taken from a woman younger than 35 with acute COVID-19. The V and J genes are TRBV20-1 and TRBJ1-3, with D maybe TRBD1 (5 bases). Material: PBMCs or T cells enriched from blood (not recorded which). CDR3 sequence (DNA): TGCAGTGCTAGTATTGGGGCAGGGCTGTCCGGAAACACCATATATTTT. It is translated as CSASIGAGLSGNTIYF.